This TCR beta chain comes out of a study of blood T cell repertoires in COVID-19. Study as a whole: The United States, Italy and Spain supplied acute and convalescent COVID-19 samples.

This table comes from immunoSEQ multiplex PCR, and its TCRdb copy is limited to in-frame clones, with some not included. The table shows roughly 70,000 clones, with around nine tenths occurring only once. V dropped 1 base and J dropped 1; count of bases not matched to a gene: 7. This CDR3 comprises 17 residues. Per germline, CDR1 LNHDA and CDR2 SQIVND (reference sequence). Sequencing was performed on peripheral blood. This chain uses TRBV19 with TRBJ2-7, with 10 bases aligning to TRBD1. This TCR came from a human donor in a cohort sampled during active COVID-19. The CDR3 loop reads CASSIVNRDRGSYEQYF. The CDR3 DNA follows: TGTGCCAGTAGTATAGTGAATCGGGACAGGGGTTCCTACGAGCAGTACTTC.